These 8 T cell receptor beta chains share one sample of origin, sequenced in a study of cytomegalovirus exposure and HLA in healthy donors. The study ran its PCR with 60 Vbeta and 13 Jbeta primers. Generated by immunoSEQ multiplex PCR, the TCRdb table keeps only in-frame clones and is missing some. This repertoire includes about 150,000 clones. Material: PBMCs. The receptors were gathered from a young man in good health and CMV-seronegative.

The chain uses TRBV29-1 and TRBJ2-7; TRBD2 aligns across 9 bases. This CDR3 spans 13 amino acids. In germline, CDR1 is SQVTM, CDR2 ANQGSEA. Losses at the gene ends were 5 bases for V and 4 bases for J; bases not matched to a gene: 6. The CDR3 loop is CSVPGLAQYEQYF. CDR3 in DNA: TGCAGCGTTCCGGGACTAGCTCAGTACGAGCAGTACTTC.

The rearrangement joins TRBV11-2 to TRBJ1-1; 8 bases fit TRBD1. J lost 2 bases, V lost 3 bases, and 5 bases had no gene match. The CDR3 is made up of 15 amino acids. Germline V CDR1 and CDR2: SGHAT, FQNNGV. The CDR3 DNA reads as TGTGCCAGCAGCTTCCGGGACAGGTACAACACTGAAGCTTTCTTT. It yields the protein CASSFRDRYNTEAFF.

The chain joins TRBV5-1 to TRBJ2-6, with TRBD1 as a possible D gene (6 bases). The germline CDR1 and CDR2 sequences are SGHRS and YFSETQ. Trimming took off 5 bases at V and 0 bases at J, with 12 bases between the two ends. The CDR3 loop spans 16 amino acids. CDR3 sequence: CASRPTGSSGANVLTF. In DNA, the CDR3 is TGCGCCAGCAGACCGACAGGCAGCTCTGGGGCCAACGTCCTGACTTTC. Full variable domain (remainder filled in from reference TRBV5-1 and TRBJ2-6): KAGVTQTPRYLIKTRGQQVTLSCSPISGHRSVSWYQQTPGQGLQFLFEYFSETQRNKGNFPGRFSGRQFSNSRSEMNVSTLELGDSALYLCASRPTGSSGANVLTFGAGSRLTVL.

Regarding this clone: The junction departs from the called germline gene at one end, perhaps through a read error. The rearrangement joins TRBV18 to TRBJ2-6; D gene ambiguous. Looked up from germline, CDR1 is KGHSH and CDR2 is LQKENI. This CDR3 is 17 amino acids long. CDR3 sequence reads: CTSSPDTYRSGANVLTF. The DNA of the CDR3 is TGTACCAGCTCACCAGACACATACCGCTCTGGGGCCAACGTCCTGACTTTC.

The chain employs TRBV2 and TRBJ1-1; 7 positions agree with TRBD1. Germline V gives CDR1 SNHLY, CDR2 FYNNEI. The CDR3 has 13 residues. V lost 3 bases to trimming and J lost 3 bases; unmatched junction nucleotides: 1. As DNA, the CDR3 is TGTGCCAGCAGTGAGCAGGGGGACACTGAAGCTTTCTTT. Its translation: CASSEQGDTEAFF.

The chain uses TRBV5-1 and TRBJ2-3; weak D call: TRBD2 (5 bases). The CDR3 covers 16 residues. Germline V lookup: CDR1 SGHRS, CDR2 YFSETQ. Trimming left V 2 bases short and J 0 bases short, with 13 bases between. CDR3 amino acids: CASSLGLGSSTDTQYF. CDR3 coding DNA: TGCGCCAGCAGCTTAGGACTGGGTTCTAGCACAGATACGCAGTATTTT.

The chain combines TRBV7-9 with TRBJ1-2; 9 nucleotides agree with TRBD1. The V gene's germline CDR1 is SEHNR and CDR2 FQNEAQ (reference sequence). The V segment lost 5 bases and the J segment 3 bases; nucleotides outside the gene matches: 7. The CDR3 is 15 amino acids. DNA for the CDR3: TGTGCCAGCAGCCTAGAACAGGGGGCCTACTATGGCTACACCTTC. Protein: CASSLEQGAYYGYTF.

This rearrangement joins TRBV11-2 to TRBJ1-3; no firm D call. The V end lost 5 bases, the J end lost 4 bases, and 15 bases lay between the germline ends. The CDR3 contains 15 residues. The germline V gene encodes CDR1 SGHAT and CDR2 FQNNGV. CDR3 residues: CASSPRSYGGNTIYF. In nucleotides, the CDR3 is TGTGCCAGCAGCCCACGTAGCTACGGCGGAAACACCATATATTTT. The full variable domain, with the rest looked up from reference TRBV11-2 and TRBJ1-3, is EAGVAQSPRYKIIEKRQSVAFWCNPISGHATLYWYQQILGQGPKLLIQFQNNGVVDDSQLPKDRFSAERLKGVDSTLKIQPAKLEDSAVYLCASSPRSYGGNTIYFGEGSWLTVV.